These 25 T cell receptor beta chains originate from one sample sequenced in a study of regulatory T cells in long-lasting Graves disease. Stated time point: newly diagnosed GD, antithyroid drugs for less than 3 months. Construction of the TCR library relied on RNA isolated from PBMCs. Libraries of TCR beta came from iRepertoire HTBI primers plus Arm-PCR of CDR3 regions. MiXCR was run by TCRdb on the multiplex PCR reads, yielding one entry per CDR3 protein. The profile shows 400,000 to 450,000 distinct CDR3 sequences, 14% to 15% of them singletons. A further study also used this sample, focusing on T cells in Graves' hyperthyroidism and ophthalmopathy.

Specimen: peripheral blood mononuclear cells (PBMCs), collected at new diagnosis, from a patient treated with antithyroid drugs. The receptors come from a young woman with Graves disease.

This clonotype was seen a handful of times. The chain carries TRBV13 and TRBJ1-4; the D is unclear. Germline V gives CDR1 PRHDT, CDR2 FYEKMQ (reference sequence). The CDR3 runs to 13 residues. The V gene lost 3 bases and the J gene lost 11 bases, with 13 bases spanning the gap. The DNA of the CDR3 is TGTGCCAGCAGCTTCACGACGGAATCCAAACTGTTTTTT. Translating gives CASSFTTESKLFF.

This clonotype was counted between two and nine times. V is TRBV30 and J is TRBJ1-1; D remains ambiguous. The germline V gene has CDR1 GTSNPN and CDR2 SVGIG (reference sequence). CDR3 size: 13 residues. V lost 5 bases and J lost 1, with 11 bases in between. Here the CDR3 DNA reads TGTGCCTGGGTATACCCCCGGAACACTGAAGCTTTCTTT. Its protein product is CAWVYPRNTEAFF. The full variable domain, its missing parts supplied by reference TRBV30 and TRBJ1-1, is SQTIHQWPATLVQPVGSPLSLECTVEGTSNPNLYWYRQAAGRGLQLLFYSVGIGQISSEVPQNLSASRPQDRQFILSSKKLLLSDSGFYLCAWVYPRNTEAFFGQGTRLTVV.

This clonotype was seen more than once but under ten times. The V and J genes are TRBV19 and TRBJ2-6; 8 nucleotides agree with TRBD1. The CDR3 sequence is 14 residues long. CDR1 and CDR2 from the germline V gene are LNHDA and SQIVND (reference sequence). Losses at the gene ends were 7 bases for V and 4 bases for J; bases not matched to a gene: 3. The CDR3 DNA is TGTGCCAGTACTCGACAGGGGGGGGCCAACGTCCTGACTTTC. Translated: CASTRQGGANVLTF. The whole variable domain, remainder taken from reference TRBV19 and TRBJ2-6, is DGGITQSPKYLFRKEGQNVTLSCEQNLNHDAMYWYRQDPGQGLRLIYYSQIVNDFQKGDIAEGYSVSREKKESFPLTVTSAQKNPTAFYLCASTRQGGANVLTFGAGSRLTVL.

The chain links TRBV7-6 to TRBJ2-1; TRBD2 might be the D (5 bases). Matching the DNA end better, TRBJ2-7 makes the J call doubtful. The CDR3 spans 14 residues. Per germline, CDR1 SGHVS and CDR2 FNYEAQ. In DNA, the CDR3 is TGTGCCAGCAGGTCCCTAGGACTCTACAATGAGCAGTACTTC. Protein: CASRSLGLYNEQYF.

This clonotype was seen a handful of times. A much larger clonotype is one base distant, so this may be a read error. The CDR3 nucleotides read TGTGCCAGCAGCGTAGGAGGGGACACTGAAGCTTTCTTT. It codes for CASSVGGDTEAFF. The chain joins TRBV9 to TRBJ1-1; tentatively, D is TRBD1 (5 bases). Germline values: CDR1 SGDLS, CDR2 YYNGEE. Deletions cut 0 bases from V and 3 bases from J, with 6 bases between. The CDR3 is made up of 13 amino acids. Filled out from reference TRBV9 and TRBJ1-1, the complete variable domain reads DSGVTQTPKHLITATGQRVTLRCSPRSGDLSVYWYQQSLDQGLQFLIQYYNGEERAKGNILERFSAQQFPDLHSELNLSSLELGDSALYFCASSVGGDTEAFFGQGTRLTVV.

This clonotype was found many times. V and J are TRBV5-4 and TRBJ2-7, with D possibly matching TRBD2 (7 bases). The germline V gene encodes CDR1 SGHNT and CDR2 YYREEE (reference sequence). The CDR3 is 17 residues long. Trimming took 4 bases from V and 4 from J, leaving 24 bases between them. The CDR3 bases are TGTGCCAGCAGCGGGGCCGGAGGTGCAGGGGAGGGGTACGAGCAGTACTTC. Translated: CASSGAGGAGEGYEQYF.

The rearrangement uses TRBV7-9 and TRBJ1-5; the D gene is possibly TRBD1 (5 bases). V gave up 5 bases and J gave up 6 bases, with 14 bases separating them. The CDR3 is 14 amino acids. Germline V gene sequence: CDR1 SEHNR, CDR2 FQNEAQ (reference sequence). In DNA, the CDR3 is TGTGCCAGCAGCCCTGCAGGGTTCGGTCAGCCCCAGCATTTT. This gives the protein CASSPAGFGQPQHF. The full variable domain, its missing parts supplied by reference TRBV7-9 and TRBJ1-5, is DTGVSQNPRHKITKRGQNVTFRCDPISEHNRLYWYRQTLGQGPEFLTYFQNEAQLEKSRLLSDRFSAERPKGSFSTLEIQRTEQGDSAMYLCASSPAGFGQPQHFGDGTRLSIL.

In this sample, this clonotype turned up many times. The chain has TRBV2 and TRBJ1-3; D call uncertain. CDR1 is SNHLY and CDR2 is FYNNEI in the germline V gene. The CDR3 has 15 residues. V gave up 6 bases and J gave up 6 bases, with 18 bases separating them. The DNA of the CDR3 is TGTGCCAGCAGCACCAACAGCCTGGCTGAAAACACCATATATTTT. This sequence encodes CASSTNSLAENTIYF.

Ten or more counts support this clonotype. The chain combines TRBV12-3 or TRBV12-4 with TRBJ1-1, with D possibly matching TRBD1 (6 bases). Trimming took off 6 bases at V and 2 bases at J, with 10 bases between the two ends. The CDR3 has 13 amino acids. In DNA form, the CDR3 reads TGTGCCAGCAGGGGGGGCGCCAACACTGAAGCTTTCTTT. It codes for CASRGGANTEAFF.

Many counts were recorded for this clonotype. The rearrangement links TRBV7-9 to TRBJ2-1; a weak D match, TRBD1 (5 bases). Trimming pared 8 bases from V and 0 bases from J, leaving 14 bases between. CDR3 length equals 15 residues. From germline, CDR1 is SEHNR and CDR2 FQNEAQ (reference sequence). CDR3 protein: CASCRGESSYNEQFF. Written as DNA, the CDR3 is TGTGCCAGCTGTAGGGGCGAGAGCTCCTACAATGAGCAGTTCTTC.

This clonotype has ten or more counts. J is TRBJ2-3 and V is TRBV5-6; maybe TRBD2 (6 bases). V lost 3 bases, J lost 3 bases, and 11 bases lay in between. The length of the CDR3 is 14 residues. CDR1 is SGHDT, CDR2 YYEEEE, per germline. DNA for the CDR3: TGTGCCAGCAGCTCGGGACTTCCTACAGATACGCAGTATTTT. This encodes CASSSGLPTDTQYF.

This clonotype was seen at least ten times. This chain connects TRBV11-1 to TRBJ2-5, with TRBD1 matching 9 bases. This CDR3 region has 17 residues. Trimming at V came to 4 bases and at J to 5 bases, leaving 14 bases not matched to a gene. The germline V gene encodes CDR1 SGHAT and CDR2 FQDESV (reference sequence). CDR3: CASSSSPGTGSGETQYF. As DNA, the CDR3 is TGTGCCAGCAGCTCATCGCCCGGGACAGGGTCGGGGGAGACCCAGTACTTC.

Regarding this clonotype: This may be a read error, as it is one base from a much larger clone. The V gene is TRBV11-2, the J gene TRBJ1-2; TRBD1 is a possible D gene (5 bases). The CDR3 consists of 12 residues. Germline V gene sequence: CDR1 SGHAT, CDR2 FQNNGV. V was clipped by 5 bases and J by 4 bases, with 8 bases between them. CDR3 coding DNA: TGTGCCAGCAGCCCGGGGGTCTATGGCTACACCTTC. It translates to CASSPGVYGYTF.

This clonotype showed up many times. This chain uses TRBV12-3 or TRBV12-4 with TRBJ2-7; 9 bases line up with TRBD1. V lost 3 bases to trimming and J lost 6 bases; unmatched junction nucleotides: 6. This CDR3 has 14 residues. DNA of the CDR3: TGTGCCAGCAGTTTCGGCGGGACAGGGTTCGAGCAGTACTTC. Translated: CASSFGGTGFEQYF.

This clonotype appeared many times. This chain joins TRBV7-9 and TRBJ2-1, with a tentative D call TRBD2 (6 bases). V shed 5 bases and J shed 6 bases, with 17 bases lying between them. This CDR3 spans 15 amino acids. Germline assignment: CDR1 SEHNR and CDR2 FQNEAQ (reference sequence). For the CDR3, the DNA is TGTGCCAGCAGCCCGCCCGGCGCGGGGTTCAATGAGCAGTTCTTC. This gives the protein CASSPPGAGFNEQFF.

This clonotype was seen many times. V and J are TRBV11-3 and TRBJ1-6; the D gene is possibly TRBD1 (5 bases). V was trimmed by 3 bases and J by 6 bases, leaving 12 bases between them. The length of the CDR3 is 15 residues. Germline CDR1 and CDR2: SGHNT and YENEEA. CDR3 DNA sequence: TGTGCCAGCAGCTTGTTTGGGCAGGGTAATTCACCCCTCCACTTT. It codes for CASSLFGQGNSPLHF.

The genes are TRBV19 and TRBJ1-1, with TRBD1 identical over 7 bases. Germline loops: CDR1 LNHDA, CDR2 SQIVND (reference sequence). Trimming at V came to 6 bases and at J to 4 bases, leaving 5 bases not matched to a gene. This CDR3 comprises 13 residues. This CDR3 is CASSAGGPTEAFF. Here the CDR3 DNA reads TGTGCCAGTAGCGCAGGGGGACCCACTGAAGCTTTCTTT.

This clonotype was seen once. The rearrangement links TRBV9 to TRBJ2-1; TRBD2 matches at 7 bases. Per germline, CDR1 SGDLS and CDR2 YYNGEE. V lost 3 bases to trimming and J lost 10 bases; unmatched junction nucleotides: 4. This CDR3 is 12 amino acids long. For the CDR3, the DNA is TGTGCCAGCAGCGGGGGAGGGAAGGAGCAGTTCTTC. Amino acids: CASSGGGKEQFF.

This clonotype was seen repeatedly, ten times or more. The chain recombines TRBV11-1 with TRBJ2-3; 7 nucleotides agree with TRBD2. The CDR3 spans 16 residues. V lost 1 base to trimming and J lost 2 bases; unmatched junction nucleotides: 6. Germline CDR1 SGHAT, CDR2 FQDESV (reference sequence). CDR3 loop: CASSLVLLANTDTQYF. The CDR3 region has the DNA TGTGCCAGCAGCTTAGTGTTACTAGCGAACACAGATACGCAGTATTTT.

Only a few counts were recorded for this clonotype. V gene TRBV2 combines with J gene TRBJ2-2; 7 bases map to TRBD2. This CDR3 has 13 residues. CDR1 and CDR2 from the germline V gene are SNHLY and FYNNEI. The V and J ends lost 9 bases and 5 bases, in that order; junction bases with no gene match: 6. This CDR3 is CASMGGETGELFF. The CDR3 nucleotides read TGTGCCAGTATGGGAGGGGAGACCGGGGAGCTGTTTTTT.

Of note for this clonotype: A much larger clone differs by one base, so this may be a read error. Lacking the conserved final phenylalanine or tryptophan, this CDR3 likely reflects a read error. The genes are TRBV28 and TRBJ1-4; TRBD1 matches 9 bases. The CDR3 extends over 15 amino acids. The germline gives CDR1 MDHEN, CDR2 SYDVKM. The junction had 7 bases not matched to a gene; V was cut back by 5 bases and J by 6 bases. The CDR3 bases are TGTGCCAGCAGTCTTACGACAGGGGGAGATGAAAAACTGTTTCTT. This gives the protein CASSLTTGGDEKLFL.

For this clonotype: This could be a read error, since a much larger clone is one nucleotide away. This chain uses TRBV7-2 with TRBJ2-7; 10 nucleotides line up with TRBD2. The CDR3 is 15 amino acids. The V gene's germline CDR1 is SGHTA and CDR2 FQGNSA. V lost 4 bases to trimming and J lost 7 bases; unmatched junction nucleotides: 10. CDR3 sequence: CASSSGLAPYNEQYF. The CDR3 DNA reads as TGTGCCAGCAGCTCGGGACTAGCGCCCTACAATGAGCAGTACTTC.

Many counts were recorded for this clonotype. In DNA form, the CDR3 reads TGCAGTGCTAGACCAGGCGGGACTGAGCAGTTCTTC. Encoded protein: CSARPGGTEQFF. V is TRBV20-1 and J is TRBJ2-1; D perhaps matches TRBD2 (6 bases). CDR1 is DFQATT, CDR2 SNEGSKA, per germline (reference sequence). The CDR3 sequence is 12 residues long. V dropped 2 bases and J dropped 9 bases, with 11 bases sitting between them.

The table lists this clonotype with a few counts. The V gene is TRBV6-1, the J gene TRBJ1-1, with a tentative D call TRBD1 (5 bases). With 7 bases removed from V and 0 bases from J, the gap between germline ends came to 15 bases. Germline CDR1 and CDR2: MNHNS and SASEGT. The CDR3 sequence is 15 residues long. CDR3 amino acids: CASKQEGAMNTEAFF. The CDR3 DNA follows: TGTGCCAGCAAACAGGAAGGAGCCATGAACACTGAAGCTTTCTTT.

This clonotype was observed at least ten times. The CDR3 coding sequence is TGTGCCAGCAGCTTAGGAGACGGGGCCAAAAACATTCAGTACTTC. Protein: CASSLGDGAKNIQYF. V gene TRBV11-3 combines with J gene TRBJ2-4; unclear D gene. V was trimmed by 1 base and J by 1 base, leaving 8 bases between them. This CDR3 is built from 15 residues. Germline-derived CDR1 and CDR2 are SGHNT and YENEEA.